The 18 T cell receptor beta chains below come from one sample, sequenced in a study of CD8 T cells in ankylosing spondylitis. Study outcomes and limitations: Ankylosing spondylitis blood appeared to carry a characteristic TCR beta motif of several highly homologous variants.

TCRdb called the 5' RACE reads again in MiXCR, with one record for every CDR3 protein. This table has 390,000 or so distinct CDR3 sequences, approximately 20% appearing once. These TCRs' antigens remain unknown. Sequencing was done on a sample of blood, either unsorted or a sorted T cell fraction (not recorded which). These receptors were taken from a male donor with ankylosing spondylitis.

This clonotype was found a few times. V is TRBV9 and J is TRBJ2-1; 10 bases are a match to TRBD2. This CDR3 has 18 amino acids. The V gene's germline CDR1 is SGDLS and CDR2 YYNGEE. Trimming took 0 bases from V and 6 from J; bases not matched to a gene: 12. The CDR3 loop is CASSVGLAGEILGNEQFF. As DNA, the CDR3 is TGTGCCAGCAGCGTAGGTCTAGCGGGAGAGATACTGGGCAATGAGCAGTTCTTC.

V is TRBV28 and J is TRBJ1-4; TRBD1 might be the D (5 bases). Germline lookup yields CDR1 MDHEN and CDR2 SYDVKM. V lost 4 bases, J lost 0 bases, and 12 bases lay in between. This CDR3 is built from 16 residues. CDR3 nucleotides: TGTGCCAGCAGTTCCACTAGGGGTGCAACTAATGAAAAACTGTTTTTT. Translation: CASSSTRGATNEKLFF.

Only a few counts were recorded for this clonotype. The chain combines TRBV5-1 with TRBJ1-6; no clear D gene. This CDR3 region has 15 residues. Germline CDR1 and CDR2: SGHRS and YFSETQ. The V end lost 0 bases, the J end lost 10 bases, and 14 bases lay between the germline ends. The CDR3: CASSLESGVGSPLHF. The CDR3 DNA is TGCGCCAGCAGCTTGGAATCGGGAGTTGGATCACCCCTCCACTTT.

This clonotype has a single count. J is TRBJ2-1 and V is TRBV25-1, with 10 bases matching TRBD1. V shed 4 bases and J 5 bases; nucleotides not matched to a gene: 8. Germline values: CDR1 MGHDK, CDR2 SYGVNS. The CDR3 has 16 residues. The CDR3 DNA reads as TGTGCCAGCAGTGTGGGGGGGACAGGGGTTAACAATGAGCAGTTCTTC. As protein: CASSVGGTGVNNEQFF.

The chain recombines TRBV15 with TRBJ1-6; 10 bases agree with TRBD1. Trimming cost V 1 base and J 7 bases; bases outside gene matches: 1. Germline V CDR1 and CDR2: LNHNV, YYDKDF (reference sequence). This CDR3 has 15 residues. DNA of the CDR3: TGTGCCACCAGCAGAGCGGGACAGGGGAATTCACCCCTCCACTTT. It encodes CATSRAGQGNSPLHF.

In its sample, this clonotype was seen a few times. The chain employs TRBV20-1 and TRBJ1-1, with a weak D call TRBD1 (5 bases). There are 15 residues in the CDR3. CDR1 is DFQATT, CDR2 SNEGSKA, per germline (reference sequence). V shed 0 bases and J shed 5 bases, with 16 bases lying between them. The CDR3 loop is CSARDVSIEGTEAFF. CDR3 nucleotide sequence: TGCAGTGCTAGAGATGTTAGCATCGAGGGGACTGAAGCTTTCTTT.

The chain combines TRBV24-1 with TRBJ2-1, with 9 bases lining up with TRBD2. The junction had 7 bases not matched to a gene; V was cut back by 5 bases and J by 6 bases. Per the germline V gene, CDR1 is KGHDR and CDR2 is SFDVKD. The length of the CDR3 is 15 residues. CDR3 protein: CATSAALAGSNEQFF. CDR3 sequence (DNA): TGTGCCACCAGTGCAGCCCTAGCGGGATCCAATGAGCAGTTCTTC.

This chain uses TRBV18 with TRBJ1-5; 10 positions match TRBD1. Unmatched junction bases numbered 1, after V lost 2 bases and J lost 6 bases. The CDR3 spans 14 residues. Germline CDR1 KGHSH, CDR2 LQKENI. The chain's CDR3 is CASSPGTGAQPQHF. The CDR3 DNA follows: TGTGCCAGCTCACCAGGGACAGGGGCTCAGCCCCAGCATTTT.

V usage is TRBV6-5 and J usage is TRBJ2-7; 8 nucleotides align to TRBD2. After removal of 1 base from V and 2 bases from J, the junction contained 10 bases not matched to a gene. The germline V gene encodes CDR1 MNHEY and CDR2 SVGAGI. This CDR3 has 17 amino acids. CDR3 loop: CASSYWGRAGAAYEQYF. In DNA, the CDR3 is TGTGCCAGCAGTTACTGGGGGCGAGCGGGAGCCGCCTACGAGCAGTACTTC.

This clonotype was counted a few times. Here the CDR3 DNA reads TGTGCCAGCTCACCACCACCAGGTAGCAATCAGCCCCAGCATTTT. The encoded protein is CASSPPPGSNQPQHF. The V gene is TRBV18, the J gene TRBJ1-5; D is uncertain. Trimming stripped 0 bases from V and 0 bases from J, with 6 bases between. The CDR3 consists of 15 residues. The V gene's germline CDR1 is KGHSH and CDR2 LQKENI.

The rearrangement uses TRBV24-1 and TRBJ2-6, with D possibly being TRBD1 (6 bases). CDR3 length: 16 residues. Trimming shortened V by 4 bases and J by 4 bases, and 13 bases separated the two germline ends. CDR1 is KGHDR and CDR2 is SFDVKD in the germline V gene. The CDR3: CATSDRQALGANVLTF. DNA of the CDR3: TGTGCCACCAGTGACCGACAGGCCCTGGGGGCCAACGTCCTGACTTTC.

The chain carries TRBV7-3 and TRBJ2-2, with D possibly TRBD2 on 6 matching bases. In germline, CDR1 is SGHTA, CDR2 FQGTGA. The CDR3 loop spans 14 amino acids. V gave up 2 bases and J gave up 7 bases, with 11 bases separating them. CDR3 sequence (DNA): TGTGCCAGCAGCTTAGCGGGGCTGAGCGGGGAGCTGTTTTTT. It specifies CASSLAGLSGELFF.

The sample holds many counts of this clonotype. The J gene is TRBJ2-3, the V gene TRBV7-2; 7 bases are shared with TRBD2. The germline gives CDR1 SGHTA, CDR2 FQGNSA. V was pared by 1 base and J by 0 bases, with 1 base of the junction left unmatched. This CDR3 is 15 amino acids long. Written as DNA, the CDR3 is TGTGCCAGCAGCTTAGGTAGCGGGAGCACAGATACGCAGTATTTT. Protein: CASSLGSGSTDTQYF.

The rearrangement uses TRBV14 and TRBJ2-7; D is undetermined. V was cut by 1 base and J by 2 bases, with 15 bases left in between. Germline CDR1 SGHDN, CDR2 FVKESK. CDR3 length equals 16 residues. CDR3 bases: TGTGCCAGCAGCCAAGGATACGGCGGAAGGGCCTACGAGCAGTACTTC. Amino acid sequence: CASSQGYGGRAYEQYF.

The chain carries TRBV5-1 and TRBJ2-3; D gene unclear. V lost 0 bases and J lost 2, with 13 bases in between. The CDR3 sequence is 16 residues long. Per germline, CDR1 SGHRS and CDR2 YFSETQ. The DNA for the CDR3 is TGCGCCAGCAGCTTGGTAACGGAGCATTTCACAGATACGCAGTATTTT. Translation gives CASSLVTEHFTDTQYF.

This clonotype was detected a few times. The V call is TRBV2, the J call TRBJ1-1; unclear D gene. CDR3 length: 15 residues. The germline V and J ends were trimmed by 4 bases and 2 bases, with 14 bases remaining between them. Per germline, CDR1 SNHLY and CDR2 FYNNEI. The CDR3 nucleotides read TGTGCCAGCAGTGTACGCGGTGGGGAAAACACTGAAGCTTTCTTT. Residues: CASSVRGGENTEAFF.

The genes are TRBV18 and TRBJ1-6; D call uncertain. The CDR3 runs to 16 residues. Germline lookup yields CDR1 KGHSH and CDR2 LQKENI. Trimming cost V 3 bases and J 7 bases, with 16 bases left between them. The CDR3: CASSPNAPGPNSPLHF. The CDR3 coding sequence is TGTGCCAGCTCACCGAACGCGCCCGGGCCGAATTCACCCCTCCACTTT.

The chain uses TRBV5-1 and TRBJ2-2, with 10 positions matching TRBD1. Germline V gene sequence: CDR1 SGHRS, CDR2 YFSETQ. The CDR3 extends over 17 amino acids. J gave up 7 bases and V 3 bases, and 12 bases lay outside the gene matches. For the CDR3, the DNA is TGCGCCAGCAGCTGGCAACCGGGACAGGGGCGAAACGGGGAGCTGTTTTTT. This codes for CASSWQPGQGRNGELFF.